A selection of T cell receptor beta chains follows, all from one sample in a study of cytomegalovirus exposure and HLA in healthy donors. Assay: immunoSEQ multiplex PCR; the TCRdb copy retains only in-frame clones and omits some. The table records 90,000 to 140,000 clones, about four fifths of them present only once. Sequenced sample: PBMCs. These receptors were obtained from a man aged 30-40 years in good health and CMV-seronegative. Both conserved end residues are part of each CDR3. The D gene is left open where the match is weak. Clone size appears in some rows only: once, few, many, or a class for an expanded clone.

d_gene: TRBD1
abundance: .
v_gene: TRBV4-3
j_gene: TRBJ1-2
CDR3nt: TGCGCCAGCAGCCAAGATATAGGACAGGCGCATGGCTACACCTTC
CDR3aa: CASSQDIGQAHGYTF

d_gene: .
abundance: .
v_gene: TRBV2
j_gene: TRBJ2-7
CDR3nt: TGTGCCAGCAGGGCCGGGACACGCACCGCTTACGAGCAGTACTTC
CDR3aa: CASRAGTRTAYEQYF

d_gene: .
abundance: .
v_gene: TRBV19
j_gene: TRBJ1-2
CDR3nt: TGTGCCAGTAGTAACCCTATGACTTATGGCTACACCTTC
CDR3aa: CASSNPMTYGYTF

d_gene: .
abundance: once
v_gene: TRBV19
j_gene: TRBJ1-1
CDR3nt: TGTGCCAGTAGTATAGCAGGGTTCACTGAAGCTTTCTTT
CDR3aa: CASSIAGFTEAFF

d_gene: .
abundance: .
v_gene: TRBV30
j_gene: TRBJ1-5
CDR3nt: TGTGCCTGGAGTTTTGGGGGGTATAGCAATCAGCCCCAGCATTTT
CDR3aa: CAWSFGGYSNQPQHF

d_gene: TRBD2
abundance: few
v_gene: TRBV6-5
j_gene: TRBJ2-1
CDR3nt: TGTGCCAGCAGTGTAACTAGCGGGAGCTACAATGAGCAGTTCTTC
CDR3aa: CASSVTSGSYNEQFF

d_gene: .
abundance: .
v_gene: TRBV9
j_gene: TRBJ1-6
CDR3nt: TGTGCCAGCAGCGACAGTGCAGGGAATTCACCCCTCCACTTT
CDR3aa: CASSDSAGNSPLHF

d_gene: .
abundance: once
v_gene: TRBV5-1
j_gene: TRBJ2-3
CDR3nt: TGCGCCAGCAGCTTGGGGCAAGTCACAGATACGCAGTATTTT
CDR3aa: CASSLGQVTDTQYF

d_gene: TRBD1
abundance: .
v_gene: TRBV5-1
j_gene: TRBJ2-7
CDR3nt: TGCGCCAGCAGCTTGAATCAGGGGGCGCGGGAGCAGTACTTC
CDR3aa: CASSLNQGAREQYF

d_gene: .
abundance: .
v_gene: TRBV7-3
j_gene: TRBJ2-5
CDR3nt: TGTGCCAGCAGCTTCCACGGCCAAGAGACCCAGTACTTC
CDR3aa: CASSFHGQETQYF

d_gene: TRBD2
abundance: .
v_gene: TRBV27
j_gene: TRBJ2-7
CDR3nt: TGTGCCAGCAGTCCTAGCGGGGGAGAGATTTCCTACGAGCAGTACTTC
CDR3aa: CASSPSGGEISYEQYF

d_gene: TRBD2
abundance: .
v_gene: TRBV5-1
j_gene: TRBJ2-1
CDR3nt: TGCGCCAGCAGCGATACTAGCGGGAGCACCTTTGAGCAGTTCTTC
CDR3aa: CASSDTSGSTFEQFF

d_gene: TRBD2
abundance: few
v_gene: TRBV7-2
j_gene: TRBJ2-2
CDR3nt: TGTGCCAGCAGCCAGCGGGGGGGCCGAACCGGGGAGCTGTTTTTT
CDR3aa: CASSQRGGRTGELFF

d_gene: .
abundance: .
v_gene: TRBV7-2
j_gene: TRBJ2-1
CDR3nt: TGTGCCAGCAGCTTTCAGGGACGCGGGATCTATGAGCAGTTCTTC
CDR3aa: CASSFQGRGIYEQFF

d_gene: .
abundance: .
v_gene: TRBV30
j_gene: TRBJ2-3
CDR3nt: TGTGCCTGGGCAGGGGTAGATACGCAGTATTTT
CDR3aa: CAWAGVDTQYF